This is a list of T cell receptor beta chains from one sample in a study of sequential checkpoint blockade in melanoma. TCRdb's table, derived via immunoSEQ multiplex PCR, lists solely in-frame clones and lacks some. The data hold about 14,000 clones, with around two thirds observed a single time. The source material was CD8+ T cells sorted from blood (inferred from file names), sampled from a patient given nivolumab and ipilimumab in sequence. The receptors were gathered from a human donor with melanoma. CDR3s include the opening cysteine and the closing phenylalanine or tryptophan. D genes are given only for firm matches. The size field is filled for only some rows; it gives once, few, many or a size class.

NA | NA | TRBJ2-7 | TRBV14 | TGTGCCAGCAGCCAAGGGTCCGCAGGGCCATACGAGCAGTACTTC | CASSQGSAGPYEQYF
NA | NA | TRBJ1-5 | TRBV27 | TGTGCCAGCAGTTGGCAGGGGCAACAGCCCCAGCATTTT | CASSWQGQQPQHF
NA | NA | TRBJ2-2 | TRBV7-8 | TGTGCCAGCAGCCACTTTTCGAACACCGGGGAGCTGTTTTTT | CASSHFSNTGELFF
NA | NA | TRBJ2-6 | TRBV9 | TGTGCCAGCAACTCCCCAGGGGAACCCGGGGCCAACGTCCTGACTTTC | CASNSPGEPGANVLTF
NA | NA | TRBJ2-7 | TRBV7-6 | TGTGCCAGCAGCCCCTACGCGTCTAGCTCCTACGAGCAGTACTTC | CASSPYASSSYEQYF
NA | few | TRBJ2-2 | TRBV29-1 | TGCAGCGTTGAGACAGCGAACACCGGGGAGCTGTTTTTT | CSVETANTGELFF
TRBD1 | once | TRBJ2-7 | TRBV5-1 | TGCGCCAGCAGCTGGAACACAGGGGGCCTCACGTACGAGCAGTACTTC | CASSWNTGGLTYEQYF
NA | few | TRBJ1-1 | TRBV7-9 | TGTGCCAGCAGCTTAGGGCGAGGGGGTACGAACACTGAAGCTTTCTTT | CASSLGRGGTNTEAFF
TRBD1 | few | TRBJ2-1 | TRBV7-6 | TGTGCCAGCAGCCCTCGGACCAGGGGGAACAATGAGCAGTTCTTC | CASSPRTRGNNEQFF
NA | NA | TRBJ2-7 | TRBV2 | TGTGCCAGCAGGCGGGGCTACGAGCAGTACTTC | CASRRGYEQYF
TRBD1 | NA | TRBJ1-2 | TRBV13 | TGTGCCAGCAGCAACCACAGGGGGCGTGATGGCTACACCTTC | CASSNHRGRDGYTF
TRBD2 | few | TRBJ2-2 | TRBV9 | TGTGCCAGCAGCGGAGGCCCTGGGACTAGCGAAACCGGGGAGCTGTTTTTT | CASSGGPGTSETGELFF
TRBD2 | NA | TRBJ2-7 | TRBV4-2 | TGTGCCAGCAGCCAAGTCCCTAGCGGGACTTCCTACGAGCAGTACTTC | CASSQVPSGTSYEQYF
TRBD2 | few | TRBJ2-1 | TRBV6-4 | TGTGCCAGCAGTGACGGGACTAGCGGGGGTGAGCAGTTCTTC | CASSDGTSGGEQFF
TRBD2 | once | TRBJ2-2 | TRBV6-5 | TGTGCCAGCACCCCCCTAGCGGGGGGGCACGGGGAGCTGTTTTTT | CASTPLAGGHGELFF
NA | NA | TRBJ1-1 | TRBV21-1 | TGTGCCAGGAGGGATGCAGAAGCTTTCTTT | CARRDAEAFF
NA | few | TRBJ2-7 | TRBV4-2 | TGTGCCAGCAGCCAAGATATTACAGACAGCTCCTACGAGCAGTACTTC | CASSQDITDSSYEQYF
TRBD2 | NA | TRBJ2-1 | TRBV6-6 | TGTGCCAGCAGTTACTCTCCTAGCGGGACGGATGAGCAGTTCTTC | CASSYSPSGTDEQFF
TRBD1 | NA | TRBJ1-1 | TRBV6-5 | TGTGCCAGCAGGGGGGGCGACAGGGTAGAAGCTTTCTTT | CASRGGDRVEAFF
TRBD1 | NA | TRBJ2-5 | TRBV7-7 | TGTGCTAGCAGCGCCTTGGACAGGGAGCAAGAGACCCAGTACTTC | CASSALDREQETQYF
NA | NA | TRBJ2-7 | TRBV9 | TGTGCCAGCAGCGTAGGTGACAGCAGTTTCTACGAGCAGTACTTC | CASSVGDSSFYEQYF
NA | few | TRBJ1-2 | TRBV2 | TGTGCCAGCAAGGAGGGGAACTATGGCTACACCTTC | CASKEGNYGYTF
NA | medium-sized | TRBJ2-7 | TRBV5-1 | TGCGCCAGCAGCTTTACACAGGGCTCCTACGAGCAGTACTTC | CASSFTQGSYEQYF
NA | NA | TRBJ1-5 | TRBV6-5 | TGTGCCAGCAGTCACCGACAGGATAGCAATCAGCCCCAGCATTTT | CASSHRQDSNQPQHF
TRBD2 | few | TRBJ2-1 | TRBV5-1 | TGCGCCAGCAGCGCCCGGACTAGCGGGAGTAAGGGAGAGCAGTTCTTC | CASSARTSGSKGEQFF
NA | NA | TRBJ1-2 | TRBV29-1 | TGCAGCGTTTTAACAGGGTACGGCTACACCTTC | CSVLTGYGYTF
TRBD1 | few | TRBJ2-7 | TRBV5-6 | TGTGCCAGCAGCTTGGGCGGGACAGGGTTCGAGCAGTACTTC | CASSLGGTGFEQYF
NA | NA | TRBJ1-2 | TRBV9 | TGTGCCAGCAGCTCTGACAGCCCCTATGGCTACACCTTC | CASSSDSPYGYTF
NA | NA | TRBJ1-1 | TRBV30 | TGTGCCTGGAGTTCCGGGTTGAACACTGAAGCTTTCTTT | CAWSSGLNTEAFF
NA | NA | TRBJ2-1 | TRBV9 | TGTGCCAGCAGCGGACCAGGGGCGGGAGCAACTGAGCAGTTCTTC | CASSGPGAGATEQFF
NA | NA | TRBJ2-7 | TRBV21-1 | TGTGCCAGCCCCCGGGCAGGGCGGTCCTACGAGCAGTACTTC | CASPRAGRSYEQYF
NA | NA | TRBJ1-1 | TRBV4-2 | TGTGCCAGCAGCCGGGGGGGGAACACTGAAGCTTTCTTT | CASSRGGNTEAFF
NA | NA | TRBJ2-1 | TRBV5-1 | TGCGCCAGCAGCTTGGGCATGGGCGGGGGCCTTTACAATGAGCAGTTCTTC | CASSLGMGGGLYNEQFF
TRBD2 | NA | TRBJ2-1 | TRBV4-2 | TGTGCCAGCAGCTGGGGGGGGTCCTACAATGAGCAGTTCTTC | CASSWGGSYNEQFF
TRBD2 | NA | TRBJ2-5 | TRBV4-2 | TGTGCCAGCAGCCAAGATCTGCTAGCGGGGCTAGAGACCCAGTACTTC | CASSQDLLAGLETQYF
TRBD2 | NA | TRBJ2-2 | TRBV28 | TGTGCCAGCATCATAACGGGGGGTCCGAACACCGGGGAGCTGTTTTTT | CASIITGGPNTGELFF
TRBD1 | few | TRBJ1-2 | TRBV13 | TGTGCCAGCAGCTTCACAGGGGGTTTCTATGGCTACACCTTC | CASSFTGGFYGYTF
NA | once | TRBJ2-7 | TRBV4-1 | TGCGCCAGCAGCCAAGGTCAACCAGGCTACGAGCAGTACTTC | CASSQGQPGYEQYF
TRBD1 | NA | TRBJ2-7 | TRBV7-2 | TGTGCCAGCAGCCCGACAGGGGTTGAGCAGTACTTC | CASSPTGVEQYF
TRBD2 | few | TRBJ2-1 | TRBV9 | TGTGCCAGCAGGGGGGAGGGTAGCCATGAGCAGTTCTTC | CASRGEGSHEQFF
NA | few | TRBJ2-7 | TRBV27 | TGTGCCAGCAGTCCCGATCTATCCCTAGGAAGCTCCTACGAGCAGTACTTC | CASSPDLSLGSSYEQYF
TRBD2 | few | TRBJ2-4 | TRBV13 | TGTGCCAGCAGCCCCGGGGGGGAAAACATTCAGTACTTC | CASSPGGENIQYF
NA | NA | TRBJ1-1 | TRBV19 | TGTGCCAGTAGTATAGGAATAGTTTGGAACACTGAAGCTTTCTTT | CASSIGIVWNTEAFF
NA | NA | TRBJ1-6 | TRBV19 | TGTGCCAGTAGTATAGCGGCAGCGGAACCCCTCCACTTT | CASSIAAAEPLHF
TRBD2 | NA | TRBJ2-2 | TRBV11-2 | TGTGCCAGCAGCTTCCTACTAGCGGGAGGCACCGGGGAGCTGTTTTTT | CASSFLLAGGTGELFF
NA | NA | TRBJ2-3 | TRBV5-4 | TGTGCCAGCAGCCCTATAGCTTCAGGGACAGATACGCAGTATTTT | CASSPIASGTDTQYF
TRBD1 | NA | TRBJ2-2 | TRBV7-9 | TGTGCCAGCAGCTTAGTGGACAGGGGAGACTTAAGTCCCGGGGAGCTGTTTTTT | CASSLVDRGDLSPGELFF
TRBD2 | NA | TRBJ2-1 | TRBV12-5 | TGTGCTAGTGGGAGGACTAGCGGGAGGGCCGGGAGTAATGAGCAGTTCTTC | CASGRTSGRAGSNEQFF
NA | NA | TRBJ2-7 | TRBV29-1 | TGCAGCGTTTCCTCTTCGTACGAGCAGTACTTC | CSVSSSYEQYF
NA | NA | TRBJ2-3 | TRBV19 | TGTGCCAGTAGTATCTTCGGGACTCCGGAAACAGATACGCAGTATTTT | CASSIFGTPETDTQYF
TRBD2 | NA | TRBJ2-7 | TRBV7-6 | TGTGCCAGCAGCTACGCGATAGCGGGAGTGGGCGAGCAGTACTTC | CASSYAIAGVGEQYF
NA | NA | TRBJ1-2 | TRBV27 | TGTGCCAGCAGTTTATTTGCAGGGCTCGATGGCTACACCTTC | CASSLFAGLDGYTF
NA | few | TRBJ1-4 | TRBV5-4 | TGTGCCAGCAGCCCTTGGGCTGACCATCTGCCGGATGAAAAACTGTTTTTT | CASSPWADHLPDEKLFF
NA | NA | TRBJ1-6 | TRBV5-8 | TGTGCCAGCAGCTCTTACAGGGCGGGTGATTCACCCCTCCACTTT | CASSSYRAGDSPLHF